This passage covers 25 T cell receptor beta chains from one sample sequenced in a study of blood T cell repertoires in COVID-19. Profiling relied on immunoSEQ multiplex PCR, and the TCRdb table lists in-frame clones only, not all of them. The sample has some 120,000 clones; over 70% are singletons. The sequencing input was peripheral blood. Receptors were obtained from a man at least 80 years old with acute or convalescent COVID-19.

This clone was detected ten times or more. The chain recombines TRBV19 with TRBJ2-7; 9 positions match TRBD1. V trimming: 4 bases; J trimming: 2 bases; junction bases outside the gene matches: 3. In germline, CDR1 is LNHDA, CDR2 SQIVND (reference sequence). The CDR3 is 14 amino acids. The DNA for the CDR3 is TGTGCCAGTAGTAGACAGGGGGGCCCCTACGAGCAGTACTTC. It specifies CASSRQGGPYEQYF.

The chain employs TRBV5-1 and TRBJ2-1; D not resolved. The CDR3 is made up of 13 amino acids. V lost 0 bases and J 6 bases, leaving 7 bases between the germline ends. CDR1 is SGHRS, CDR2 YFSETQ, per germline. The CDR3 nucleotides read TGCGCCAGCAGCTTGGAAGCATTCAATGAGCAGTTCTTC. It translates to CASSLEAFNEQFF.

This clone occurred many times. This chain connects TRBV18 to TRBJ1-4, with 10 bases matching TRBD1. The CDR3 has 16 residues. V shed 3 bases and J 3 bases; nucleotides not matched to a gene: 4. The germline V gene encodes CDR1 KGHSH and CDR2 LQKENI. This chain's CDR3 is CASSPGQGLPNEKLFF. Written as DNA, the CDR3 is TGTGCCAGCTCACCGGGACAGGGGCTACCTAATGAAAAACTGTTTTTT.

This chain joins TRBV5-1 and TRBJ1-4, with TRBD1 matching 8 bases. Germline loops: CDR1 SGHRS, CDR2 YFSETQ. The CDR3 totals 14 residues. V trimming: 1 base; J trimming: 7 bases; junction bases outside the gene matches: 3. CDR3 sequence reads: CASSLQGASEKLFF. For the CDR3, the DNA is TGCGCCAGCAGCTTGCAGGGGGCATCTGAAAAACTGTTTTTT.

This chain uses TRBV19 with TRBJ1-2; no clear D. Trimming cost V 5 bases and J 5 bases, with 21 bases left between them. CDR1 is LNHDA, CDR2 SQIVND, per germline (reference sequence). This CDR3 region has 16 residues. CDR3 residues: CASSVSDGGFGYGYTF. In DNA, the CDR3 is TGTGCCAGTAGTGTGTCGGACGGAGGTTTTGGGTATGGCTACACCTTC. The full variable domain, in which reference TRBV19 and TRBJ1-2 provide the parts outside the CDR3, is DGGITQSPKYLFRKEGQNVTLSCEQNLNHDAMYWYRQDPGQGLRLIYYSQIVNDFQKGDIAEGYSVSREKKESFPLTVTSAQKNPTAFYLCASSVSDGGFGYGYTFGSGTRLTVV.

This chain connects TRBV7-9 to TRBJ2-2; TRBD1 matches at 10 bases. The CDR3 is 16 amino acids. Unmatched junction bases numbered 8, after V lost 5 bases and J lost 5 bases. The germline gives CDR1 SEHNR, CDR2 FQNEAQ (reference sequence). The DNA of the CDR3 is TGTGCCAGCAGCATATACCGGGACAGGGGTACCGGGGAGCTGTTTTTT. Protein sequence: CASSIYRDRGTGELFF. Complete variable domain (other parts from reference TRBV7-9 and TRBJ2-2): DTGVSQNPRHKITKRGQNVTFRCDPISEHNRLYWYRQTLGQGPEFLTYFQNEAQLEKSRLLSDRFSAERPKGSFSTLEIQRTEQGDSAMYLCASSIYRDRGTGELFFGEGSRLTVL.

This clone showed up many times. This CDR3 reads CASSQGHPRGRYEQYF. The CDR3 bases are TGCGCCAGCAGCCAAGGCCACCCCAGGGGTCGTTACGAGCAGTACTTC. The V gene is TRBV4-1, the J gene TRBJ2-7; the D gene is possibly TRBD1 (6 bases). The CDR3 extends over 16 amino acids. Germline lookup yields CDR1 MGHRA and CDR2 YSYEKL. The V and J ends lost 1 base and 4 bases respectively, with 17 bases between them.

DNA for the CDR3: TGTGCCAGCAGCTTAGACAGGTCTAATTCACCCCTCCACTTT. Protein: CASSLDRSNSPLHF. The genes are TRBV5-4 and TRBJ1-6; D perhaps matches TRBD1 (6 bases). The germline CDR1 and CDR2 sequences are SGHNT and YYREEE (reference sequence). Trimming took 2 bases from V and 6 from J, leaving 9 bases between them. The CDR3 extends over 14 amino acids.

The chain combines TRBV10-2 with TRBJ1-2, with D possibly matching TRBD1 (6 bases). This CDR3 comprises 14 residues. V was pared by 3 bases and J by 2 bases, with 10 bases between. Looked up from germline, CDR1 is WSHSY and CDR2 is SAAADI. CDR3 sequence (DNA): TGCGCCAGCAGTGAAGGACAGCAAAACTATGGCTACACCTTC. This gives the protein CASSEGQQNYGYTF.

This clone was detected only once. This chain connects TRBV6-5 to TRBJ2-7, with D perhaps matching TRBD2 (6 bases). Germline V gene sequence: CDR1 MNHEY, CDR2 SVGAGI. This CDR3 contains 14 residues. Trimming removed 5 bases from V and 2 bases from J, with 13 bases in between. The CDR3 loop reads CASSNGPGAYEQYF. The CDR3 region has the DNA TGTGCCAGCAGTAACGGTCCGGGGGCCTACGAGCAGTACTTC.

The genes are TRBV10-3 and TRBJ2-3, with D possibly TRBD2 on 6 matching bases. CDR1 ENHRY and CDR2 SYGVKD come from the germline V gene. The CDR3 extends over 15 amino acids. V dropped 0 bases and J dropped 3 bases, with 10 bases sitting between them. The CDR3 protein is CAISESTLATDTQYF. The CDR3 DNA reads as TGTGCCATCAGTGAGTCGACCCTAGCGACAGATACGCAGTATTTT.

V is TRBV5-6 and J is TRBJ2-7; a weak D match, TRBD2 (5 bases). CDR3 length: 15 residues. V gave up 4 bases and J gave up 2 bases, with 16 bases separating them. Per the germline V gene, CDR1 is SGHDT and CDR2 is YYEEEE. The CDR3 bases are TGTGCCAGCAGCAAGAGAGGGCGGCACCCCTACGAGCAGTACTTC. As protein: CASSKRGRHPYEQYF. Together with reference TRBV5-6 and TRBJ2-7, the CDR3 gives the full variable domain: DAGVTQSPTHLIKTRGQQVTLRCSPKSGHDTVSWYQQALGQGPQFIFQYYEEEERQRGNFPDRFSGHQFPNYSSELNVNALLLGDSALYLCASSKRGRHPYEQYFGPGTRLTVT.

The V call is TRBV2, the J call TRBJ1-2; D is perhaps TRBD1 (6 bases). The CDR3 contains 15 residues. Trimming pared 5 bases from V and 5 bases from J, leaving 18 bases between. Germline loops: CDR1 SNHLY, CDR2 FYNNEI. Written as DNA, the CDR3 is TGTGCCAGCAGTTTCGTAGATCAGGGGAATTATGGCTACACCTTC. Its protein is CASSFVDQGNYGYTF.

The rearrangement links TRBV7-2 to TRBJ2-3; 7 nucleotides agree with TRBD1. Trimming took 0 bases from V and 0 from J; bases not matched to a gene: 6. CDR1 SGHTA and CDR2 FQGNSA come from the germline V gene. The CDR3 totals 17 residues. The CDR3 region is CASSLARDRTSTDTQYF. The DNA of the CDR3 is TGTGCCAGCAGCTTAGCCCGGGACAGAACTAGCACAGATACGCAGTATTTT. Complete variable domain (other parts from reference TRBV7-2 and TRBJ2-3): GAGVSQSPSNKVTEKGKDVELRCDPISGHTALYWYRQSLGQGLEFLIYFQGNSAPDKSGLPSDRFSAERTGGSVSTLTIQRTQQEDSAVYLCASSLARDRTSTDTQYFGPGTRLTVL.

The CDR3 spells CASTPDRNTEAFF. CDR3 DNA: TGTGCCAGTACCCCGGACAGGAACACTGAAGCTTTCTTT. V gene TRBV19 combines with J gene TRBJ1-1; D possibly corresponds to TRBD1 (6 bases). The ends were cut back, 7 bases at V and 1 base at J, with 10 bases in the middle. The V gene's germline CDR1 is LNHDA and CDR2 SQIVND (reference sequence). The CDR3 covers 13 residues.

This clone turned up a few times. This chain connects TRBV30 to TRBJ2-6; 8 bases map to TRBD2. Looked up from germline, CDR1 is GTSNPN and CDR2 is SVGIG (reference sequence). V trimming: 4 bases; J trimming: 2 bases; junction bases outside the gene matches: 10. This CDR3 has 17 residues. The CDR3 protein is CAWNSGFGRAGANVLTF. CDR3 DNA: TGTGCCTGGAACTCAGGATTCGGGAGGGCTGGGGCCAACGTCCTGACTTTC.

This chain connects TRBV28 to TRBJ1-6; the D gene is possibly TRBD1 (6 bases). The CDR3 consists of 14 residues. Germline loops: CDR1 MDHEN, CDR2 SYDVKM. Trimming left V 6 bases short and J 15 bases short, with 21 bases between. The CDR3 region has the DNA TGTGCCAGCAGCCCTTTGCGGGCAGGGGAGATCCTCCACTTT. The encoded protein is CASSPLRAGEILHF. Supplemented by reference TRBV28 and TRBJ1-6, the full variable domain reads DVKVTQSSRYLVKRTGEKVFLECVQDMDHENMFWYRQDPGLGLRLIYFSYDVKMKEKGDIPEGYSVSREKKERFSLILESASTNQTSMYLCASSPLRAGEILHFGNGTRLTVT.

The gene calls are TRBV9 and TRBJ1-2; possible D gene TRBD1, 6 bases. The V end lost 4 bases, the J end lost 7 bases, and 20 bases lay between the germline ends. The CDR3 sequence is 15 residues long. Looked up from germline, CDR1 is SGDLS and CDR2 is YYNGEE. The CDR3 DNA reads TGTGCCAGCAGCCCCGTTGTGCAGGGGTTTTCTGGCTACACCTTC. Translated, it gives CASSPVVQGFSGYTF.

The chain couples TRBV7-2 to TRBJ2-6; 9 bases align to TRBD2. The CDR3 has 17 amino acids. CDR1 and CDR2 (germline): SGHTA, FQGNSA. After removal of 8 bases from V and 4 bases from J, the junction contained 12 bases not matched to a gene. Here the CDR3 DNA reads TGTGCCAGCGAATCGCGGGGGGGCGCGGAAGGGGCCAACGTCCTGACTTTC. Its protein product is CASESRGGAEGANVLTF.

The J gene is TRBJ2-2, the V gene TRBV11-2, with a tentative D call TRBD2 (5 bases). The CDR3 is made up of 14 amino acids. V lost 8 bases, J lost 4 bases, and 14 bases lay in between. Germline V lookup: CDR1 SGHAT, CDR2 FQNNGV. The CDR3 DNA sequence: TGTGCCAGCCGGGGAGAGGGTGTCACCGGGGAGCTGTTTTTT. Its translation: CASRGEGVTGELFF. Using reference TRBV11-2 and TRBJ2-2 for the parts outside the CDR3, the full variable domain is EAGVAQSPRYKIIEKRQSVAFWCNPISGHATLYWYQQILGQGPKLLIQFQNNGVVDDSQLPKDRFSAERLKGVDSTLKIQPAKLEDSAVYLCASRGEGVTGELFFGEGSRLTVL.

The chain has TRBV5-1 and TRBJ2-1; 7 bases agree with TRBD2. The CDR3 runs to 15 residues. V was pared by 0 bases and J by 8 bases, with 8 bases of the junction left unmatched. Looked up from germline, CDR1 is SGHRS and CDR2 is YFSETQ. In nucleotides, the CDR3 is TGCGCCAGCAGCTTGGGGACTAGAGGTTCGGATGAGCAGTTCTTC. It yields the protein CASSLGTRGSDEQFF. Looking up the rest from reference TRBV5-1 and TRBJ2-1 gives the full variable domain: KAGVTQTPRYLIKTRGQQVTLSCSPISGHRSVSWYQQTPGQGLQFLFEYFSETQRNKGNFPGRFSGRQFSNSRSEMNVSTLELGDSALYLCASSLGTRGSDEQFFGPGTRLTVL.

The CDR3 DNA reads as TGCGCCAGCTCCACAGGGCAGGGGTTATACGAGCAGTACTTC. This translates into CASSTGQGLYEQYF. The chain couples TRBV5-1 to TRBJ2-7, with a possible D match to TRBD1 (6 bases). Germline lookup yields CDR1 SGHRS and CDR2 YFSETQ. The V gene lost 7 bases and the J gene lost 4 bases, with 18 bases spanning the gap. This CDR3 comprises 14 residues.

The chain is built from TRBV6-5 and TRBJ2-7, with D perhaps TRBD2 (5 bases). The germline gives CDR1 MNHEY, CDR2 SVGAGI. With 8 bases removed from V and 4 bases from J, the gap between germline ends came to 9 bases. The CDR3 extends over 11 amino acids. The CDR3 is CASSEGYEQYF. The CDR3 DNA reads TGTGCCAGCTCTGAGGGATACGAGCAGTACTTC.

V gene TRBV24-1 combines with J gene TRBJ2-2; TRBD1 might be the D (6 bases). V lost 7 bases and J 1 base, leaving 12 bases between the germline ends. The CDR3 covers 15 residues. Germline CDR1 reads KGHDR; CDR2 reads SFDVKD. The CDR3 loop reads CATRGPGQNTGELFF. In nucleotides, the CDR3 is TGTGCCACCAGGGGACCGGGACAGAACACCGGGGAGCTGTTTTTT.

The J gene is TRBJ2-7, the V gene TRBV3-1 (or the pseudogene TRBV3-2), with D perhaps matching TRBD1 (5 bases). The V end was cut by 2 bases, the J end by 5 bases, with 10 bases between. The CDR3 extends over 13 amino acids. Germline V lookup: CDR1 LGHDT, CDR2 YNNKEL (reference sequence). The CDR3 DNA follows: TGTGCCAGCAGCCAAATGCAGGGCAACGAGCAGTACTTC. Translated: CASSQMQGNEQYF.